These T cell receptor beta chains were read from a single sample in a study of T-cell memory formation after mild COVID-19. One entry per CDR3 protein results from TCRdb running MiXCR on the 5' RACE reads. Of 400,000 to 500,000 distinct CDR3 sequences in the sample, roughly 20% were seen once. The sequencing sample was made of PBMCs or a T cell subset sorted from them (not recorded which). These receptors all stem from an adult woman who had mild COVID-19 (a few samples of this study predate the infection). Cell type and time point are not known. Both conserved end residues are part of each CDR3. D genes are given only for firm matches. Clone size is shown for a subset of rows, as once, few, many or a class of expanded clone.

TRBJ2-7	TRBV24-1	TRBD2	.	TGTGCCACCAGTGATGGGAGGGCCTACTCCTACGAGCAGTACTTC	CATSDGRAYSYEQYF
TRBJ2-7	TRBV7-9	.	.	TGTGCCAGCAGCTTAGCGCATGGCAGGCCAGGGAACGAGCAGTACTTC	CASSLAHGRPGNEQYF
TRBJ1-1	TRBV12-3/TRBV12-4	TRBD1	.	TGTGCCAGCAGTCACAGGGACAGGGCGGGCACTGAAGCTTTCTTT	CASSHRDRAGTEAFF
TRBJ1-2	TRBV7-3	TRBD1	few	TGTGCCAGCAGCCCAGGGGGCGTGTCAAATGGCTACACCTTC	CASSPGGVSNGYTF
TRBJ1-2	TRBV27	TRBD1	.	TGTGCCAGCAGCGGTACGGACAGGGGGCGGGATGGCTACACCTTC	CASSGTDRGRDGYTF
TRBJ1-2	TRBV20-1	.	.	TGCAGTGCTGACTCCGGGACAATCGGGAACTATGGCTACACCTTC	CSADSGTIGNYGYTF
TRBJ1-6	TRBV21-1	.	.	TGTGCCAGCAGCAAAGTGCTGGACAGCCGTAATTCACCCCTCCACTTT	CASSKVLDSRNSPLHF
TRBJ1-1	TRBV18	TRBD1	.	TGTGCCAGCTCACCGACAGGGATACTCCGAGGCACTGAAGCTTTCTTT	CASSPTGILRGTEAFF
TRBJ2-7	TRBV5-1	.	.	TGCGCCAGCAGCTTGAAAGATTCAGGGGAGCAGTACTTC	CASSLKDSGEQYF
TRBJ1-4	TRBV6-5	TRBD1	few	TGTGCCAGCAGTTACTCGGTGGCAGGGGGCGATGAAAAACTGTTTTTT	CASSYSVAGGDEKLFF
TRBJ2-3	TRBV7-9	.	.	TGTGCCAGCAGCCTTAACTCCCTTCCAGATACGCAGTATTTT	CASSLNSLPDTQYF
TRBJ2-7	TRBV5-1	.	many	TGCGCCAGCAGCTTTGGTGGCTACGAGCAGTACTTC	CASSFGGYEQYF
TRBJ1-1	TRBV19	.	few	TGTGCCAGTAGTATAGCCGGCACTGAAGCTTTCTTT	CASSIAGTEAFF
TRBJ1-2	TRBV2	TRBD1	few	TGTGCCAGCAGGCACCTTAGGGACAGGGGGAATTTCGCGTATGGCTACACCTTC	CASRHLRDRGNFAYGYTF
TRBJ2-1	TRBV24-1	.	.	TGTGCCACCAGTGAGGATGACTTGAGCTCCTACAATGAGCAGTTCTTC	CATSEDDLSSYNEQFF
TRBJ2-1	TRBV4-3	.	.	TGCGCCAGCAGCCATGGGGACACGGGAGACTCCTACAATGAGCAGTTCTTC	CASSHGDTGDSYNEQFF
TRBJ2-3	TRBV20-1	TRBD2	.	TGCAGTGCTGCGACCCTAGCGGGGGGGCCCGCAGATACGCAGTATTTT	CSAATLAGGPADTQYF
TRBJ1-1	TRBV14	TRBD1	.	TGTGCCAGCAGCCAAGATTTTAGACAGGGAGCCCCACACACTGAAGCTTTCTTT	CASSQDFRQGAPHTEAFF
TRBJ2-7	TRBV6-2/TRBV6-3	TRBD2	few	TGTGCCAGCGAGGGCGTGGGACTAGCGGGAGTGAACGAGCAGTACTTC	CASEGVGLAGVNEQYF
TRBJ1-2	TRBV7-3	TRBD1	.	TGTGCCAGCAGCTTTAGCGGACAGGGCAACTATGGCTACACCTTC	CASSFSGQGNYGYTF
TRBJ2-7	TRBV5-1	TRBD1	.	TGCGCCAGCAGCTTGCAAGGGACAGGGCCTTACGAGCAGTACTTC	CASSLQGTGPYEQYF
TRBJ2-7	TRBV7-9	.	few	TGTGCCAGCAGCTTTCAATCGAGCGGAAACGAGCAGTACTTC	CASSFQSSGNEQYF
TRBJ2-4	TRBV7-3	.	few	TGTGCCAGCAGCTTAACGGGGGACACCAAAAACATTCAGTACTTC	CASSLTGDTKNIQYF
TRBJ2-1	TRBV4-1	TRBD2	.	TGCGCCAGCAGCCTCGGGACTAGCGGGAGACACAATGAGCAGTTCTTC	CASSLGTSGRHNEQFF
TRBJ1-1	TRBV7-8	TRBD1	few	TGTGCCAGCAGCTTAGCGGACAGGGTGACTGAAGCTTTCTTT	CASSLADRVTEAFF
TRBJ2-2	TRBV18	.	few	TGTGCCAGCTCACCACCGGCCACTTACACCGGGGAGCTGTTTTTT	CASSPPATYTGELFF
TRBJ2-5	TRBV20-1	TRBD1	.	TGCAGTGCTGAACAGGGGGCTTGGGAGACCCAGTACTTC	CSAEQGAWETQYF
TRBJ2-7	TRBV29-1	.	.	TGCAGCGTTGTGGGCAGGTCCTACGAGCAGTACTTC	CSVVGRSYEQYF
TRBJ1-1	TRBV14	TRBD1	.	TGTGCCAGCAGCCGGATGACAGGGCCTCGGGCTGAAGCTTTCTTT	CASSRMTGPRAEAFF
TRBJ1-2	TRBV4-2	.	.	TGTGCCAGCAGCCAAGATGGGGGGGAGGGTGCTATCCTTGCCTATGGCTACACCTTC	CASSQDGGEGAILAYGYTF
TRBJ2-7	TRBV6-5	TRBD2	few	TGTGCCAGCAGCCCCGGGACTACTCTCTCCTACGAGCAGTACTTC	CASSPGTTLSYEQYF
TRBJ2-5	TRBV20-1	.	.	TGCAGTGCTAAGCGGGGACAGCAAGAGACCCAGTACTTC	CSAKRGQQETQYF
TRBJ2-7	TRBV5-1	TRBD1	.	TGCGCCAGCAGCTTTGGAGACAGGGGCGAGCAGTACTTC	CASSFGDRGEQYF
TRBJ1-4	TRBV19	.	.	TGTGCCAGCGCCGACAGATCAACTAATGAAAAACTGTTTTTT	CASADRSTNEKLFF
TRBJ2-6	TRBV9	TRBD1	.	TGTGCCAGCAGCGTGAGAGGGGGCTCCCTCTCTGGGGCCAACGTCCTGACTTTC	CASSVRGGSLSGANVLTF
TRBJ2-1	TRBV7-6	.	few	TGTGCCAGCAGCTTAGGGGAAAATGAGCAGTTCTTC	CASSLGENEQFF
TRBJ2-4	TRBV4-1	.	few	TGCGCCAGCAGCCAAGATTTTGAGACAATAATAGCCAAAAACATTCAGTACTTC	CASSQDFETIIAKNIQYF
TRBJ2-1	TRBV20-1	TRBD2	few	TGCAGTGCTAGTGGAGCGGGGGGGCGCCATGAGCAGTTCTTC	CSASGAGGRHEQFF
TRBJ2-5	TRBV7-2	TRBD2	.	TGTGCCAGCAGCTTAGGAGGACTAGCGGGGGTCCAAGAGACCCAGTACTTC	CASSLGGLAGVQETQYF
TRBJ2-2	TRBV12-3/TRBV12-4	.	.	TGTGCCAGCAGTTTAGCGCCCGGGGGCTTTTCCAACACCGGGGAGCTGTTTTTT	CASSLAPGGFSNTGELFF
TRBJ2-7	TRBV19	.	.	TGTGCCAGTAGTACTCCCGGGGTAAGCTACGAGCAGTACTTC	CASSTPGVSYEQYF
TRBJ1-1	TRBV5-1	TRBD1	.	TGCGCCAGCAGCACGGAGACTGGACAGGGTGGGGTGAACACTGAAGCTTTCTTT	CASSTETGQGGVNTEAFF
TRBJ1-5	TRBV3-1	.	.	TGTGCCAGCAGCCAAGACCTTCTCAATCAGCCCCAGCATTTT	CASSQDLLNQPQHF
TRBJ1-2	TRBV4-2	TRBD1	.	TGTGCCAGCAGCCAAGCGTTACACAGGGGGGACTATGGCTACACCTTC	CASSQALHRGDYGYTF
TRBJ2-3	TRBV12-3/TRBV12-4	TRBD2	few	TGTGCCAGCAATCTAGCGGGGGGGCCTATTACGCAGTATTTT	CASNLAGGPITQYF
TRBJ1-1	TRBV15	TRBD1	few	TGTGCCACCAGCAGGGACAGGGCGAACACTGAAGCTTTCTTT	CATSRDRANTEAFF
TRBJ1-1	TRBV9	.	few	TGTGCCAGCAGCGTAGATGGGGCCCCAACTGAAGCTTTCTTT	CASSVDGAPTEAFF
TRBJ2-7	TRBV5-1	.	many	TGCGCCAGCAGCTTGGCGGTGGCGGGGGCGCGAAGCTCCTACGAGCAGTACTTC	CASSLAVAGARSSYEQYF
TRBJ2-5	TRBV20-1	TRBD2	.	TGCAGTGCTCGCACATGGGGACTACAAGAGACCCAGTACTTC	CSARTWGLQETQYF
TRBJ2-1	TRBV7-3	TRBD2	many	TGTGCCAGCAGCTTACTAGCGGGAGCTTACAATGAGCAGTTCTTC	CASSLLAGAYNEQFF
TRBJ1-1	TRBV15	TRBD1	few	TGTGCCACCAGCAGAGTGGCAGGGGGAGTCACTGAAGCTTTCTTT	CATSRVAGGVTEAFF
TRBJ1-2	TRBV24-1	.	few	TGTGCCACCAGTGATTATCGGACAGCCTATGGCTACACCTTC	CATSDYRTAYGYTF
TRBJ2-5	TRBV7-2	TRBD2	many	TGTGCCAGCAGCTTAGAGTGGCCTAGCGGGGGGGGAGAGACCCAGTACTTC	CASSLEWPSGGGETQYF
TRBJ1-2	TRBV19	.	.	TGTGCCAGTAGTATAATAGGGGGAAATTATGGCTACACCTTC	CASSIIGGNYGYTF
TRBJ1-6	TRBV7-2	TRBD1	.	TGTGCCAGCAGCTTAGATCAACGGGACAGGCACTTT	CASSLDQRDRHF
TRBJ2-7	TRBV29-1	.	few	TGCAGCGCCCTCATGGACAGCTCCTACGAGCAGTACTTC	CSALMDSSYEQYF
TRBJ2-5	TRBV2	.	.	TGTGCCAGTGGACTTGTAGGGACCCAGTACTTC	CASGLVGTQYF
TRBJ1-4	TRBV7-2	.	many	TGTGCCAGCAGCCGCACCACCGGGGCCCCGGAGGGGAAACTGTTTTTT	CASSRTTGAPEGKLFF
TRBJ2-7	TRBV29-1	TRBD2	few	TGCAGCGTTGAACTGCGCGGGAGAAGCGAGCAGTACTTC	CSVELRGRSEQYF